The 8 T cell receptor beta chains listed next were all sequenced from one sample in a study of post-analysis software for immune sequencing data. These receptors' antigens are unknown. Study-level points and caveats: Patients had higher frequencies than controls of five TRBV segments, including TRBV5-6, TRBV5-1 and TRBV20-1.

Included in the TCR beta cDNA libraries were unique molecular identifiers. MiXCR, applied by TCRdb to the PCR reads, yields one record per CDR3 protein. Of 820,000 or so distinct CDR3 sequences detected, under 70% appear once; the ten largest clones hold about 4.5%. What was sequenced was blood. Every receptor here comes from a girl between 5 and 17 years old with multiple sclerosis.

This clonotype has just a few counts. The junction differs from germline at one of its ends, possibly a read error. The gene calls are TRBV5-1 and TRBJ2-7, with 8 bases fitting TRBD2. Per germline, CDR1 SGHRS and CDR2 YFSETQ. The CDR3 is made up of 15 amino acids. Written as DNA, the CDR3 is TGCGCCAGCAGCAAAGAGCGGGAGTATGCTTACGGGCAGTACTTC. This gives the protein CASSKEREYAYGQYF.

This clonotype appeared once. The V and J genes are TRBV7-9 and TRBJ1-1; D uncertain. The V end lost 0 bases, the J end lost 1 base, and 6 bases lay between the germline ends. The CDR3 extends over 14 amino acids. The V gene's germline CDR1 is SEHNR and CDR2 FQNEAQ (reference sequence). The CDR3, as DNA: TGTGCCAGCAGCTTAGCCTCACAGAACACTGAAGCTTTCTTT. Translating it yields CASSLASQNTEAFF.

J is TRBJ2-4 and V is TRBV29-1, with unresolved D. The J call may be incorrect, as the DNA end agrees better with TRBJ2-7. This CDR3 spans 10 amino acids. CDR1 and CDR2 from the germline V gene are SQVTM and ANQGSEA. The CDR3 region is CSVEGSEQYF. Here the CDR3 DNA reads TGCAGCGTTGAAGGTAGCGAGCAGTACTTC.

In this sample, this clonotype turned up a few times. The V gene is TRBV5-6, the J gene TRBJ2-5; TRBD2 agrees at 9 bases. In germline, CDR1 is SGHDT, CDR2 YYEEEE. V shed 6 bases, J shed 5 bases, and the junction held 11 bases outside the gene matches. This CDR3 has 15 residues. CDR3 in amino acids: CASTSSGGSRETQYF. The CDR3 bases are TGTGCCAGCACCTCGAGCGGGGGGTCTAGGGAGACCCAGTACTTC.

This clonotype has a single count. The chain employs TRBV20-1 and TRBJ2-3, with TRBD2 identical over 7 bases. This CDR3 is 16 amino acids long. In germline, CDR1 is DFQATT, CDR2 SNEGSKA (reference sequence). The J segment lost 0 bases and the V segment lost 1 base, leaving 7 bases of the junction unmatched. The CDR3 region is CSARAWTRTSTDTQYF. CDR3 in DNA: TGCAGTGCTAGAGCTTGGACTAGGACTAGCACAGATACGCAGTATTTT.

The V call is TRBV29-1, the J call TRBJ2-1, with D perhaps being TRBD1 or TRBD2 (5 bases each). Trimming shortened V by 3 bases and J by 10 bases, and 16 bases separated the two germline ends. The germline V gene has CDR1 SQVTM and CDR2 ANQGSEA. This CDR3 has 13 amino acids. The CDR3: CSVDGRWGPEQFF. CDR3 nucleotide sequence: TGCAGCGTTGATGGCCGATGGGGACCGGAGCAGTTCTTC.

This clonotype has just a few counts. This chain uses TRBV6-1 with TRBJ2-3; 8 nucleotides agree with TRBD1. This CDR3 spans 15 amino acids. Germline V gives CDR1 MNHNS, CDR2 SASEGT. Trimming cost V 7 bases and J 7 bases; bases outside gene matches: 13. The CDR3 spells CASTEGWTGKHTQYF. CDR3 coding DNA: TGTGCCAGCACCGAAGGCTGGACAGGGAAACATACGCAGTATTTT.

The table lists this clonotype with a few counts. The rearrangement uses TRBV12-3 or TRBV12-4 and TRBJ2-3; D is uncertain. The V and J ends lost 6 bases and 6 bases respectively, with 10 bases between them. The CDR3 has 12 amino acids. The CDR3 here is CASSSVLDTQYF. The CDR3 DNA reads as TGTGCCAGCAGCTCCGTCCTGGATACGCAGTATTTT.